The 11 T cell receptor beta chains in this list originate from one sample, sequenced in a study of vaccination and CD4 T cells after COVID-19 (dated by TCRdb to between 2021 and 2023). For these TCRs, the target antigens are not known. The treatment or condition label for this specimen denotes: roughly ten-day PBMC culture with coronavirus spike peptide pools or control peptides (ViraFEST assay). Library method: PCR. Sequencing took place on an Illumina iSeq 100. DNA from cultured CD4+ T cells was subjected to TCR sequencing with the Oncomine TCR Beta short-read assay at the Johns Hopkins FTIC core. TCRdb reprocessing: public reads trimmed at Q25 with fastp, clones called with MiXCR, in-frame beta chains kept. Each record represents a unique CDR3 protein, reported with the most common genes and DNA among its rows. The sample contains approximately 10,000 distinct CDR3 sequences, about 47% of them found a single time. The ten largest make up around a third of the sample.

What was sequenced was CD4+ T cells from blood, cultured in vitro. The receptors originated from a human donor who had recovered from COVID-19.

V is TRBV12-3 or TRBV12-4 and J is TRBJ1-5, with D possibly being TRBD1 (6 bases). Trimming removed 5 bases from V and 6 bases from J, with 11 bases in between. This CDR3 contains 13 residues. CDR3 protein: CASSPGASQPQHF. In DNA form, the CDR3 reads TGTGCCAGCAGTCCGGGGGCCTCTCAGCCCCAGCATTTT.

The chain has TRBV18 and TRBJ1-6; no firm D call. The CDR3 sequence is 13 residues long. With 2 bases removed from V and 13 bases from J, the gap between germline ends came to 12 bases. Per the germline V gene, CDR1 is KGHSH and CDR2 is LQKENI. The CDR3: CASSPGVRAPLHF. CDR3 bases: TGTGCCAGCTCACCAGGGGTGAGAGCTCCCCTCCACTTT.

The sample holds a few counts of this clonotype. The CDR3 is CASSLVVGRGQETQYF. In DNA, the CDR3 is TGTGCCAGCAGCTTAGTGGTGGGACGGGGGCAAGAGACCCAGTACTTC. The chain couples TRBV7-2 to TRBJ2-5; tentatively, D is TRBD2 (6 bases). Trimming took off 1 base at V and 2 bases at J, with 14 bases between the two ends. Germline V gene lookup returns CDR1 SGHTA and CDR2 FQGNSA. The CDR3 has 16 residues.

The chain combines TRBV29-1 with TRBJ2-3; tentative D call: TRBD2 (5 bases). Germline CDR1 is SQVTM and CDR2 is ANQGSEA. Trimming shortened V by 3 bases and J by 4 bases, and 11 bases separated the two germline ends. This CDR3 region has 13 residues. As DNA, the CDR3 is TGCAGCGTTGATCGGCCGGAGGCAGATACGCAGTATTTT. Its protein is CSVDRPEADTQYF.

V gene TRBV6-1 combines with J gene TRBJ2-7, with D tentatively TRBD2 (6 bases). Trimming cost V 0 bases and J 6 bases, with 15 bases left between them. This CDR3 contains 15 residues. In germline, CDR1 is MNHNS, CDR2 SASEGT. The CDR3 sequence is CASSEAGGGTGEQYF. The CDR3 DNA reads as TGTGCCAGCAGTGAAGCGGGAGGTGGGACGGGCGAGCAGTACTTC.

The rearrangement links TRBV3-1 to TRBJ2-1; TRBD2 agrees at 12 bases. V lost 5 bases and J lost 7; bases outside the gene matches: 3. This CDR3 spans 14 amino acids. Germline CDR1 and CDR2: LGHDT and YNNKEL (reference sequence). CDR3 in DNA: TGTGCCAGCAGCTTAACTAGCGGGGGGAATGAGCAGTTCTTC. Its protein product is CASSLTSGGNEQFF.

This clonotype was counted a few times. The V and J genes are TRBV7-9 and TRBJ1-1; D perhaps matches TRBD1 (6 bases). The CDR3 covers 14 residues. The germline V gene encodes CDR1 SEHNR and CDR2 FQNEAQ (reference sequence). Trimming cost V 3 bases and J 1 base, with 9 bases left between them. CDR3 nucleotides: TGTGCCAGCAGCTTCGGACAGACGAACACTGAAGCTTTCTTT. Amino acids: CASSFGQTNTEAFF.

In DNA form, the CDR3 reads TGTGCCAGCAGCTTCACGGGGTACCAAGAGACCCAGTACTTC. It codes for CASSFTGYQETQYF. The chain has TRBV5-6 and TRBJ2-5, with TRBD2 as a possible D gene (5 bases). V was shortened by 2 bases and J by 0 bases, with 8 bases between the two germline ends. The CDR3 totals 14 residues. CDR1 SGHDT and CDR2 YYEEEE come from the germline V gene.

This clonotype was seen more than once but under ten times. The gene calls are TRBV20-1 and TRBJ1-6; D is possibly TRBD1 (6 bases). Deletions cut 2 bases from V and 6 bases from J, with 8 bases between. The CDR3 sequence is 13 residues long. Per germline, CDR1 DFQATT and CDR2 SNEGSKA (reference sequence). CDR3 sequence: CSARSGVNSPLHF. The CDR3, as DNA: TGCAGTGCTAGATCAGGGGTTAATTCACCCCTCCACTTT.

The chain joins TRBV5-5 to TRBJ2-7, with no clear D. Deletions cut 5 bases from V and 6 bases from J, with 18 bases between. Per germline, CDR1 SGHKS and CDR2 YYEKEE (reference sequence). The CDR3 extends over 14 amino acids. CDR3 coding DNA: TGTGCCAGCAGTCGTTCCCGGACCGGCCGCGAGCAGTACTTC. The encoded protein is CASSRSRTGREQYF.

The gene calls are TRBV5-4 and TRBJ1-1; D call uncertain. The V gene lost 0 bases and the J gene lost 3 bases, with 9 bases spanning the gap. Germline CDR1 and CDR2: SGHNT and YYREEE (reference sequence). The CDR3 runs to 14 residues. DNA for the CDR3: TGTGCCAGCAGCTTGGGCAGGAGGGACACTGAAGCTTTCTTT. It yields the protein CASSLGRRDTEAFF.